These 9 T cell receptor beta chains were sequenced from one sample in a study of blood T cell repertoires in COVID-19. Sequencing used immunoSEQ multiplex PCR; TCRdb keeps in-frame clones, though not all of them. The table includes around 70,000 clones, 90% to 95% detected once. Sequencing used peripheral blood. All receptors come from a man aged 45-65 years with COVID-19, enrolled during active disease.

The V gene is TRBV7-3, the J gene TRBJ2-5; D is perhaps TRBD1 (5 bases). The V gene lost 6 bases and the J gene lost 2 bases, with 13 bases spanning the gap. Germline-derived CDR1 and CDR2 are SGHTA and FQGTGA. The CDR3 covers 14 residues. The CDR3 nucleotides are TGTGCCAGCAGTTCTGCAGGGATACAAGAGACCCAGTACTTC. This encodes CASSSAGIQETQYF.

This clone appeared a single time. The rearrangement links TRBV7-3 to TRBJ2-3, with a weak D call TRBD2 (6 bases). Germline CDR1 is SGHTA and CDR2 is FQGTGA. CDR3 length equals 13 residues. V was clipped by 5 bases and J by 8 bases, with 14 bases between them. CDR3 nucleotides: TGTGCCAGCAGCGTAGGGACTCCCCCTACGCAGTATTTT. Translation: CASSVGTPPTQYF.

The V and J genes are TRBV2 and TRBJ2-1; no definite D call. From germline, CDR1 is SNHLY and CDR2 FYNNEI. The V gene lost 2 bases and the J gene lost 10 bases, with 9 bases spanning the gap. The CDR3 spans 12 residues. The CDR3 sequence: CASSERQREQFF. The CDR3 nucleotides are TGTGCCAGCAGTGAACGGCAGCGCGAGCAGTTCTTC.

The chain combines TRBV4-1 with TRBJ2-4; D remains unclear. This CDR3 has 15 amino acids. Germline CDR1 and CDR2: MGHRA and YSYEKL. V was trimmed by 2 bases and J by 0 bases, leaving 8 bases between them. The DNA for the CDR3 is TGCGCCAGCAGCCAATCGGTCCAAGCCAAAAACATTCAGTACTTC. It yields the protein CASSQSVQAKNIQYF.

Written as DNA, the CDR3 is TGTGCCAGCAGCTTTGGGGGAGGAGGGGATGAAAAACTGTTTTTT. Protein sequence: CASSFGGGGDEKLFF. This chain links TRBV11-2 with TRBJ1-4, with a weak D call TRBD1 (5 bases). The CDR3 is 15 amino acids. CDR1 and CDR2 (germline): SGHAT, FQNNGV. V lost 3 bases and J lost 6, with 14 bases in between.

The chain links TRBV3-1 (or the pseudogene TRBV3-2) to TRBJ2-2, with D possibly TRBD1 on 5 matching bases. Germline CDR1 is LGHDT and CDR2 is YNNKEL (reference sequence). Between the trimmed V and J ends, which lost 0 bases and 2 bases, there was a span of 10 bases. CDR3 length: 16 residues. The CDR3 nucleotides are TGTGCCAGCAGCCAAGATTCAGGGCACAACACCGGGGAGCTGTTTTTT. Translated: CASSQDSGHNTGELFF.

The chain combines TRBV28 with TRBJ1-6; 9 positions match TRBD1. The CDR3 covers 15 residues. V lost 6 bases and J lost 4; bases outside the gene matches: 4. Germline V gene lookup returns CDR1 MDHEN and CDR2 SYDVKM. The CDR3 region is CASRRTGAYNSPLHF. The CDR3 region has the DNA TGTGCCAGCAGGAGGACAGGGGCGTATAATTCACCCCTCCACTTT.

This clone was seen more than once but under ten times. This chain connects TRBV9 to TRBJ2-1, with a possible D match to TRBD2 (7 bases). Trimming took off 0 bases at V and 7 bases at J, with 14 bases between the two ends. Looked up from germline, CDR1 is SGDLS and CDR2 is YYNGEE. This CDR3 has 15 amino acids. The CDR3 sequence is CASSVGLGGGNEQFF. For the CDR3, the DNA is TGTGCCAGCAGCGTAGGTCTAGGGGGAGGGAATGAGCAGTTCTTC. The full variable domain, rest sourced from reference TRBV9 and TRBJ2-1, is DSGVTQTPKHLITATGQRVTLRCSPRSGDLSVYWYQQSLDQGLQFLIQYYNGEERAKGNILERFSAQQFPDLHSELNLSSLELGDSALYFCASSVGLGGGNEQFFGPGTRLTVL.

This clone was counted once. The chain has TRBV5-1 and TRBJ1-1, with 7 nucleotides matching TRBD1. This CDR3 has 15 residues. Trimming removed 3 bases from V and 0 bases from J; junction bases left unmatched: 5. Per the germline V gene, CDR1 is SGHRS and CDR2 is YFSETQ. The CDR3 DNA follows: TGCGCCAGCAGCTCCACCGACAGGGTGAACACTGAAGCTTTCTTT. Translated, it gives CASSSTDRVNTEAFF.